One and the same sample provided the 3 T cell receptor beta chains below, sequenced in a study of CD8 T cells in ankylosing spondylitis. MiXCR, applied by TCRdb to the 5' RACE reads, yields one record per CDR3 protein. The table lists some 800,000 distinct CDR3 sequences, around 11% of them singletons. Study-level findings and limits: There was a TCR beta motif, made of several highly homologous variants, that appeared characteristic of ankylosing spondylitis blood.

No antigens are known for them. The sequencing input was blood, either unsorted or a sorted T cell fraction (not recorded which). The receptor source for this set is a male donor with ankylosing spondylitis.

This chain connects TRBV25-1 to TRBJ2-5; the D is unclear. Germline CDR1 is MGHDK and CDR2 is SYGVNS. Trimming removed 6 bases at V and 4 bases at J, with 6 bases between. The CDR3 has 11 amino acids. The CDR3 spells CASSNGETQYF. The CDR3 DNA reads TGTGCCAGCAGCAACGGAGAGACCCAGTACTTC.

This clonotype was found many times. The CDR3 loop is CSVAGAQGGAGELFF. The CDR3 DNA sequence: TGCAGCGTTGCAGGAGCGCAGGGCGGTGCGGGGGAGCTGTTTTTT. The chain employs TRBV29-1 and TRBJ2-2; the D gene is possibly TRBD1 (5 bases). CDR1 and CDR2 from the germline V gene are SQVTM and ANQGSEA. V lost 4 bases and J lost 8, with 20 bases in between. The length of the CDR3 is 15 residues.

Here the CDR3 reads CSVRGTLSSYEQYF. The CDR3 coding sequence is TGCAGTGTGAGAGGAACGTTGAGCTCCTACGAGCAGTACTTC. This rearrangement joins TRBV20-1 to TRBJ2-7; the D is unclear. Trimming left V 7 bases short and J 0 bases short, with 16 bases between. The CDR3 is made up of 14 amino acids. Germline V gene sequence: CDR1 DFQATT, CDR2 SNEGSKA (reference sequence).